Below are 26 T cell receptor beta chains sequenced from a single sample in a study of T cells in Graves' hyperthyroidism and ophthalmopathy. What was amplified from RNA transcripts were TCR beta CDR3 regions. HTBI primers were used for first-round RT-PCR of the TCR CDR3. From the multiplex PCR reads, TCRdb called clonotypes with MiXCR, one entry per CDR3 protein. The data show 250,000 or so distinct CDR3 sequences, less than 15% seen once. The sequencing input was blood. The receptor set was obtained from a woman aged 35 to 49 with Graves' hyperthyroidism that later progressed to Graves' ophthalmopathy.

This clonotype was seen many times. This sequence joins TRBV9 and TRBJ2-7; D is possibly TRBD1 (6 bases). The CDR3 extends over 14 amino acids. Trimming removed 4 bases at V and 6 bases at J, with 17 bases between. Germline V gene data show CDR1 as SGDLS and CDR2 as YYNGEE. The CDR3 protein is CASSPRQDLGEQYF. CDR3 nucleotides: TGTGCCAGCAGCCCCCGACAGGACCTGGGCGAGCAGTACTTC. The whole variable domain, filled in from reference TRBV9 and TRBJ2-7, reads DSGVTQTPKHLITATGQRVTLRCSPRSGDLSVYWYQQSLDQGLQFLIQYYNGEERAKGNILERFSAQQFPDLHSELNLSSLELGDSALYFCASSPRQDLGEQYFGPGTRLTVT.

This clonotype was counted between two and nine times. V is TRBV29-1 and J is TRBJ1-3, with unresolved D. The V and J ends lost 3 bases and 1 base respectively, with 7 bases between them. Germline V gene data show CDR1 as SQVTM and CDR2 as ANQGSEA. The CDR3 spans 13 residues. The CDR3 DNA follows: TGCAGCGTTGACGTCGGTTCTGGAAACACCATATATTTT. This codes for CSVDVGSGNTIYF. Variable domain in full (rest from reference TRBV29-1 and TRBJ1-3): SAVISQKPSRDICQRGTSLTIQCQVDSQVTMMFWYRQQPGQSLTLIATANQGSEATYESGFVIDKFPISRPNLTFSTLTVSNMSPEDSSIYLCSVDVGSGNTIYFGEGSWLTVV.

This clonotype was seen at least ten times. This CDR3 reads CSVEGLGLAKGDTQYF. CDR3 sequence (DNA): TGCAGCGTTGAAGGTTTGGGACTGGCTAAGGGAGATACGCAGTATTTT. The chain has TRBV29-1 and TRBJ2-3; a weak D match, TRBD2 (6 bases). The germline gives CDR1 SQVTM, CDR2 ANQGSEA. The V and J ends lost 1 base and 5 bases respectively, with 19 bases between them. This CDR3 has 16 residues.

This clonotype was seen ten or more times. The V call is TRBV28, the J call TRBJ1-5; D call uncertain. The CDR3 runs to 15 residues. V shed 2 bases and J shed 5 bases, with 13 bases lying between them. Germline V lookup: CDR1 MDHEN, CDR2 SYDVKM. CDR3: CASSLGDRADQPQHF. In nucleotides, the CDR3 is TGTGCCAGCAGTTTAGGGGATAGGGCCGATCAGCCCCAGCATTTT.

This clonotype has more than one count but fewer than ten. The V gene is TRBV6-1, the J gene TRBJ2-7; a weak D match, TRBD2 (5 bases). V dropped 6 bases and J dropped 6 bases, with 21 bases sitting between them. Germline CDR1 reads MNHNS; CDR2 reads SASEGT. This CDR3 contains 15 residues. In nucleotides, the CDR3 is TGTGCCAGCAGAAACGGGGTGACGGTTCTGGGCGAGCAGTACTTC. Residues: CASRNGVTVLGEQYF.

This clonotype was observed many times. This chain links TRBV19 with TRBJ2-1; 7 bases match TRBD1. Germline V gene sequence: CDR1 LNHDA, CDR2 SQIVND (reference sequence). The trim removed 6 bases at V and 3 bases at J, leaving 11 bases unmatched. CDR3 length equals 16 residues. CDR3 coding DNA: TGTGCCAGTAGGCGGTGGGGACAGCTAAACTACAATGAGCAGTTCTTC. Translated: CASRRWGQLNYNEQFF.

This clonotype was seen at least ten times. The chain links TRBV6-2 or TRBV6-3 to TRBJ2-7; the D is unclear. This CDR3 has 15 amino acids. From germline, CDR1 is MNHEY and CDR2 SVGEGT. V was pared by 2 bases and J by 1 base, with 12 bases between. CDR3 sequence: CASSYTGHVSYEQYF. CDR3 sequence (DNA): TGTGCCAGCAGTTACACCGGGCATGTATCCTACGAGCAGTACTTC.

The chain carries TRBV7-8 and TRBJ2-1; 15 bases are shared with TRBD2. With 5 bases clipped from V and 7 bases from J, the junction kept 9 bases outside the gene matches. This CDR3 is built from 17 residues. CDR1 is SGHVS, CDR2 FQNEAQ, per germline. CDR3 amino acids: CASSKGLAGGPMNEQFF. The DNA for the CDR3 is TGTGCCAGCAGCAAAGGACTAGCGGGAGGGCCAATGAATGAGCAGTTCTTC.

This clonotype has only a few counts. This chain uses TRBV28 with TRBJ2-7; D is undetermined. The CDR3 extends over 13 amino acids. Germline V gene data show CDR1 as MDHEN and CDR2 as SYDVKM. The V gene lost 4 bases and the J gene lost 6 bases, with 13 bases spanning the gap. The CDR3 DNA sequence: TGTGCCAGCAGTTCCCTCTCCCGATTCGAGCAGTACTTC. Its protein product is CASSSLSRFEQYF.

This clonotype came up many times. This sequence joins TRBV6-1 and TRBJ1-1; 12 nucleotides match TRBD1. Germline CDR1 MNHNS, CDR2 SASEGT. The V segment lost 6 bases and the J segment 0 bases; nucleotides outside the gene matches: 5. This CDR3 spans 16 amino acids. The CDR3 is CASRPGQGALNTEAFF. DNA of the CDR3: TGTGCCAGCAGGCCGGGACAGGGGGCCCTGAACACTGAAGCTTTCTTT.

This clonotype was picked up many times. The V gene is TRBV12-3 or TRBV12-4, the J gene TRBJ2-1; the match to TRBD2 covers 7 bases. J was trimmed by 6 bases and V by 4 bases; bases with no gene match: 9. The CDR3 totals 15 residues. The CDR3 is CASSSSGATSNEQFF. The CDR3 region has the DNA TGTGCCAGCAGTTCAAGCGGGGCGACCTCCAATGAGCAGTTCTTC.

This clonotype has at least ten counts. The rearrangement joins TRBV10-3 to TRBJ1-1; D not certain. This CDR3 has 16 residues. V was clipped by 0 bases and J by 4 bases, with 15 bases between them. The germline CDR1 and CDR2 sequences are ENHRY and SYGVKD. DNA of the CDR3: TGTGCCATCAGTGAGTCGAATAGCCGGTCGGGCACTGAAGCTTTCTTT. Amino acid sequence: CAISESNSRSGTEAFF.

This clonotype was seen at least ten times. V usage is TRBV11-2 and J usage is TRBJ2-1; D tentatively fits TRBD1 or TRBD2 (6 bases each). CDR1 and CDR2 (germline): SGHAT, FQNNGV. V was trimmed by 2 bases and J by 9 bases, leaving 14 bases between them. The CDR3 consists of 14 residues. CDR3 protein: CASSLPRRGGEQFF. The DNA of the CDR3 is TGTGCCAGCAGCTTACCTCGCAGGGGAGGTGAGCAGTTCTTC.

In this sample, this clonotype turned up many times. The V and J genes are TRBV30 and TRBJ1-1, with 7 bases identical to TRBD1. Germline V lookup: CDR1 GTSNPN, CDR2 SVGIG (reference sequence). V lost 5 bases to trimming and J lost 1 base; unmatched junction nucleotides: 4. The CDR3 is 13 residues long. The CDR3 DNA follows: TGTGCCTGGTTAGGGGGCAAGAACACTGAAGCTTTCTTT. As protein: CAWLGGKNTEAFF.

This clonotype was detected ten times or more. CDR3 DNA sequence: TGTGCCAGCAGCGAGGGGACGAACACTGAAGCTTTCTTT. Translation: CASSEGTNTEAFF. V and J are TRBV2 and TRBJ1-1; a possible D gene is TRBD1 (5 bases). The germline gives CDR1 SNHLY, CDR2 FYNNEI. V was cut by 6 bases and J by 1 base, with 9 bases left in between. The CDR3 totals 13 residues.

This clonotype has ten or more counts. The chain combines TRBV11-2 with TRBJ2-4; TRBD2 is a possible D gene (5 bases). CDR1 and CDR2 (germline): SGHAT, FQNNGV. The V gene lost 5 bases and the J gene lost 2 bases, with 19 bases spanning the gap. The CDR3 consists of 17 residues. Here the CDR3 DNA reads TGTGCCAGCAGCCCCCGTTTTATAAGCGGAACCAAAAACATTCAGTACTTC. Protein product: CASSPRFISGTKNIQYF.

The DNA for the CDR3 is TGTGCCAGTAGATCTCCATTCGACAGGGGAACGTTTTGGAGCAATCAGCCCCAGCATTTT. This encodes CASRSPFDRGTFWSNQPQHF. This chain connects TRBV19 to TRBJ1-5; 8 nucleotides align to TRBD1. The CDR3 contains 20 residues. V was pared by 6 bases and J by 1 base, with 20 bases of the junction left unmatched. CDR1 LNHDA and CDR2 SQIVND come from the germline V gene (reference sequence).

Remarks on this clonotype: At one end the junction does not follow the germline gene, possibly because of a read error. The chain employs TRBV6-1 and TRBJ2-7, with D perhaps TRBD1 (6 bases). The CDR3 is 14 residues long. The germline gives CDR1 MNHNS, CDR2 SASEGT. Here the CDR3 reads CAGRKTGLTDEQYF. The CDR3, as DNA: TGTGCCGGCAGGAAGACAGGCCTTACGGACGAGCAGTACTTC.

This clonotype was detected a few times. V and J are TRBV9 and TRBJ2-6, with 9 bases that match TRBD2. The CDR3 runs to 17 residues. Germline lookup yields CDR1 SGDLS and CDR2 YYNGEE. With V trimmed by 4 bases and J by 0 bases, 5 bases remained unmatched. In DNA, the CDR3 is TGTGCCAGCAGCCAAGCGGGGGGAAGCTCTGGGGCCAACGTCCTGACTTTC. Protein sequence: CASSQAGGSSGANVLTF.

The rearrangement uses TRBV4-1 and TRBJ2-7, with D uncertain. V lost 3 bases to trimming and J lost 7 bases, with 16 bases between them. The CDR3 sequence is 14 residues long. CDR1 is MGHRA and CDR2 is YSYEKL in the germline V gene. CDR3 loop: CASSQLLSGGEQYF. The CDR3 nucleotides are TGCGCCAGCAGCCAGCTCCTCTCGGGCGGAGAGCAGTACTTC.

In this sample, this clonotype turned up a few times. This chain uses TRBV27 with TRBJ2-1; tentative D call: TRBD1 (5 bases). The CDR3 length is 15 residues. Germline lookup yields CDR1 MNHEY and CDR2 SMNVEV (reference sequence). V lost 0 bases to trimming and J lost 3 bases, with 9 bases between them. CDR3 bases: TGTGCCAGCAGTTTATCTGGGGCAGGCTACAATGAGCAGTTCTTC. Translating gives CASSLSGAGYNEQFF.

This clonotype was seen repeatedly, ten times or more. V gene TRBV12-3 or TRBV12-4 combines with J gene TRBJ2-5; TRBD2 matches at 7 bases. The ends lost 8 bases at V and 2 bases at J; junction bases unmatched: 5. The CDR3 length is 13 residues. The CDR3 spells CASGRAGQETQYF. CDR3 DNA: TGTGCCAGCGGGAGGGCCGGTCAAGAGACCCAGTACTTC.

The chain links TRBV11-2 to TRBJ2-1, with D uncertain. V was clipped by 4 bases and J by 3 bases, with 10 bases between them. Germline assignment: CDR1 SGHAT and CDR2 FQNNGV. The length of the CDR3 is 14 residues. The CDR3 is CASSSLAHYNEQFF. The CDR3 DNA sequence: TGTGCCAGCAGCTCCCTGGCCCACTACAATGAGCAGTTCTTC.

This clonotype came up many times. This chain connects TRBV20-1 to TRBJ2-1; 12 positions match TRBD2. The junction had 8 bases not matched to a gene; V was cut back by 7 bases and J by 1 base. Looked up from germline, CDR1 is DFQATT and CDR2 is SNEGSKA (reference sequence). The CDR3 is made up of 16 amino acids. CDR3 region: CSGGLAGGLSYNEQFF. For the CDR3, the DNA is TGCAGTGGGGGGCTAGCGGGAGGGTTATCCTACAATGAGCAGTTCTTC.

Many counts were recorded for this clonotype. The V call is TRBV11-2, the J call TRBJ2-2, with D possibly TRBD1 on 6 matching bases. Per germline, CDR1 SGHAT and CDR2 FQNNGV. V lost 5 bases and J lost 3, with 19 bases in between. The CDR3 totals 17 residues. This CDR3 is CASSPTHGRGDTGELFF. The DNA of the CDR3 is TGTGCCAGCAGCCCAACCCACGGCAGGGGAGACACCGGGGAGCTGTTTTTT.

CDR3 residues: CASSEAKATGQETQYF. The CDR3 nucleotides read TGTGCCAGCAGTGAAGCGAAGGCGACAGGGCAAGAGACCCAGTACTTC. The chain uses TRBV2 and TRBJ2-5, with TRBD1 identical over 7 bases. The CDR3 is 16 residues long. Germline V gives CDR1 SNHLY, CDR2 FYNNEI. Germline trimming cut 0 bases from V and 2 bases from J; bases unmatched to any gene: 6.